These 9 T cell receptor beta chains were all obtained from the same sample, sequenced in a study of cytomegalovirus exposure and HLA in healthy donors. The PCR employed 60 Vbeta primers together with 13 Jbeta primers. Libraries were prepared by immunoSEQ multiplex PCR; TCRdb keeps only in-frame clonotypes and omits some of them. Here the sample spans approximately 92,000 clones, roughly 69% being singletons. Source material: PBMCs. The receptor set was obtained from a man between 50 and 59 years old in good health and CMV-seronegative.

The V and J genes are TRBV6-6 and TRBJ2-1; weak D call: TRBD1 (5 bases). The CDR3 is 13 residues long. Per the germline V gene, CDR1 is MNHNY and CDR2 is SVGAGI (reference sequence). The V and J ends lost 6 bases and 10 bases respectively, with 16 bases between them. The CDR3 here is CASRVIPNREQFF. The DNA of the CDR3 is TGTGCCAGCAGGGTTATCCCTAACAGGGAGCAGTTCTTC.

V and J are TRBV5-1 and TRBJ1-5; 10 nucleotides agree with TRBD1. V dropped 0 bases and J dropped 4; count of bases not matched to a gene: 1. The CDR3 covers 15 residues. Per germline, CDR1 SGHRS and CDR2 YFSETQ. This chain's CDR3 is CASSLGQGANQPQHF. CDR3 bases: TGCGCCAGCAGCTTGGGACAGGGGGCGAATCAGCCCCAGCATTTT.

The CDR3 DNA reads TGCGCCAGCAGCCAAGAAGGCGGGGCCAAAAACATTCAGTACTTC. Encoded protein: CASSQEGGAKNIQYF. The chain couples TRBV4-3 to TRBJ2-4, with D perhaps TRBD2 (5 bases). The CDR3 sequence is 15 residues long. Germline-derived CDR1 and CDR2 are LGHNA and YSLEER. V lost 0 bases, J lost 1 base, and 7 bases lay in between.

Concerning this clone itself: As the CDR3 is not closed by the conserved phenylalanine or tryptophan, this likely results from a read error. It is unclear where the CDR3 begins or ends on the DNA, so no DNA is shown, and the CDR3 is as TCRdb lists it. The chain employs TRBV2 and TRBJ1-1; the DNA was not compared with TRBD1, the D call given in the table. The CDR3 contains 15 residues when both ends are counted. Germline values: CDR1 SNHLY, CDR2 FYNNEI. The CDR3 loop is CASSEAGTGNTEALV.

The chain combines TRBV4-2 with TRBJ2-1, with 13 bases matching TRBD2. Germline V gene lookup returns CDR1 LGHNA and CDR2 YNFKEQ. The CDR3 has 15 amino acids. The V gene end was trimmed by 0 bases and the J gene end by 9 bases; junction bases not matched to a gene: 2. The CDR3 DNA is TGTGCCAGCAGCCAAGATAGGACTAGCGGGAGTGAGCAGTTCTTC. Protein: CASSQDRTSGSEQFF.

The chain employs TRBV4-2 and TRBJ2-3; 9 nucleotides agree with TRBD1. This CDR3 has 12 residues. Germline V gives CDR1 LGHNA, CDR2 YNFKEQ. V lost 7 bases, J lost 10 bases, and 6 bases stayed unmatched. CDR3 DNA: TGTGCCAGCACCCCAGGACAGGGGCCGCAGTATTTT. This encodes CASTPGQGPQYF.

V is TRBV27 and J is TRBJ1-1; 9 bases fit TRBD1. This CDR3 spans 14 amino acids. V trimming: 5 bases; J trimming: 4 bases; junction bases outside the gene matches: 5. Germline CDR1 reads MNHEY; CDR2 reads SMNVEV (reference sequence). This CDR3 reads CASSRPDRGTEAFF. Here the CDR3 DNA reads TGTGCCAGCAGTCGCCCGGACAGGGGCACTGAAGCTTTCTTT.

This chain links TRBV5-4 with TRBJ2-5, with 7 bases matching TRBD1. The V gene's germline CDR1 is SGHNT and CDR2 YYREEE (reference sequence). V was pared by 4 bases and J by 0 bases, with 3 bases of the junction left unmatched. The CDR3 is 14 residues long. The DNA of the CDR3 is TGTGCCAGCAGCCGAGGGACAGACCAAGAGACCCAGTACTTC. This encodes CASSRGTDQETQYF.

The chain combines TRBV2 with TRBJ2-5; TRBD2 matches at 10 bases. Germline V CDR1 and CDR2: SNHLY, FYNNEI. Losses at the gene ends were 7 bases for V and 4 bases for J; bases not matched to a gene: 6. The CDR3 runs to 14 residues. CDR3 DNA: TGTGCCAGCACCGTTAGCGGGGGGTTAGAGACCCAGTACTTC. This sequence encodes CASTVSGGLETQYF.